The 21 T cell receptor beta chains given below trace back to one sample, sequenced in a study of blood T cells in healthy people across ages. With a J-beta primer mix and a sample-barcoded 5' primer, a second PCR ran roughly 6 to 11 cycles. MiXCR, applied by TCRdb to the 5' RACE reads, yields one record per CDR3 protein. In the table there are 1.4 million or so distinct CDR3 sequences, approximately 42% of which are singletons. The sample was blood. These receptors were collected from a woman aged 18-35 years in good health.

This clonotype was detected once. The CDR3 DNA sequence: TGTGCCAGCAGATCCCCGTACTACGAGCAGTACTTC. Translated, it gives CASRSPYYEQYF. The chain has TRBV6-1 and TRBJ2-7; no definite D call. The CDR3 runs to 12 residues. V lost 6 bases and J lost 3, with 9 bases in between. Germline V gene lookup returns CDR1 MNHNS and CDR2 SASEGT.

This clonotype showed up just a few times. The chain links TRBV7-4 to TRBJ2-7; TRBD2 is a possible D gene (6 bases). The CDR3 covers 15 residues. The germline gives CDR1 SGHVT, CDR2 SQSDAQ. V lost 6 bases to trimming and J lost 5 bases, with 20 bases between them. DNA of the CDR3: TGTGCCAGCAGTTTGACCCGCGGGGTATCGGACGAGCAGTACTTC. This encodes CASSLTRGVSDEQYF.

This clonotype was counted between two and nine times. This chain links TRBV6-2 or TRBV6-3 with TRBJ2-1, with 9 bases matching TRBD2. Germline trimming cut 0 bases from V and 3 bases from J; bases unmatched to any gene: 3. The CDR3 covers 16 residues. The germline V gene encodes CDR1 MNHEY and CDR2 SVGEGT. The chain's CDR3 is CASSYSGTSLYNEQFF. The CDR3 DNA reads TGTGCCAGCAGTTACTCGGGGACTAGCCTCTACAATGAGCAGTTCTTC.

This clonotype came up a few times. The chain links TRBV20-1 to TRBJ2-1, with 14 bases identical to TRBD2. CDR3 size: 16 residues. With 2 bases clipped from V and 4 bases from J, the junction kept 4 bases outside the gene matches. Germline-derived CDR1 and CDR2 are DFQATT and SNEGSKA (reference sequence). In DNA form, the CDR3 reads TGCAGTGCTAGATCGACTAGCGGGGGGGCTTACAATGAGCAGTTCTTC. It codes for CSARSTSGGAYNEQFF.

This clonotype was seen once. The chain recombines TRBV20-1 with TRBJ2-5, with 8 bases that match TRBD1. The DNA end is more similar to TRBJ2-7, so the J call may be wrong. CDR3 length: 14 amino acids. CDR1 is DFQATT and CDR2 is SNEGSKA in the germline V gene (reference sequence). As DNA, the CDR3 is TGCAGTGCCCGACGGGACAGGTTCCCCTACGAGCAGTACTTC. This sequence encodes CSARRDRFPYEQYF.

The table lists this clonotype with a few counts. This chain links TRBV5-1 with TRBJ1-1; unclear D gene. This CDR3 contains 15 residues. Germline-derived CDR1 and CDR2 are SGHRS and YFSETQ. Trimming left V 1 base short and J 3 bases short, with 13 bases between. The CDR3 coding sequence is TGCGCCAGCAGCTTGTTACACCCCGGGGACACTGAAGCTTTCTTT. Its protein is CASSLLHPGDTEAFF.

The chain carries TRBV20-1 and TRBJ2-1; 9 positions agree with TRBD2. Germline V lookup: CDR1 DFQATT, CDR2 SNEGSKA (reference sequence). The CDR3 is made up of 18 amino acids. V gave up 5 bases and J gave up 0 bases; unmatched junction bases: 14. CDR3 amino acids: CSAWEYTSGLSSYNEQFF. CDR3 in DNA: TGCAGTGCTTGGGAGTATACTAGCGGGCTGAGCTCCTACAATGAGCAGTTCTTC.

This chain joins TRBV25-1 and TRBJ1-5, with TRBD1 matching over 9 bases. V shed 3 bases and J 5 bases; nucleotides not matched to a gene: 5. CDR3 length: 15 residues. Germline V gene data show CDR1 as MGHDK and CDR2 as SYGVNS. CDR3 nucleotides: TGTGCCAGCAGTGACCCGGGACAGGGCGATCAGCCCCAGCATTTT. Residues: CASSDPGQGDQPQHF.

Worth noting for this clonotype: At one end, the junction sequence differs from germline, possibly due to a read error. The chain has TRBV5-6 and TRBJ1-2; the D is unclear. The CDR3 runs to 14 residues. Germline lookup yields CDR1 SGHDT and CDR2 YYEEEE. CDR3 sequence: CVSSLSGVRYGYTF. DNA for the CDR3: TGTGTCAGCAGCTTGAGTGGGGTGCGCTATGGCTACACCTTC.

This chain uses TRBV20-1 with TRBJ2-3; the D gene is possibly TRBD1 (6 bases). CDR1 DFQATT and CDR2 SNEGSKA come from the germline V gene (reference sequence). The CDR3 sequence is 15 residues long. Trimming stripped 6 bases from V and 5 bases from J, with 21 bases between. CDR3 region: CSALRVQGMRDTQYF. CDR3 coding DNA: TGCAGTGCGCTCAGGGTTCAGGGGATGAGAGATACGCAGTATTTT.

The rearrangement joins TRBV6-2 or TRBV6-3 to TRBJ1-5; no reliable D call. The V gene lost 8 bases and the J gene lost 5 bases, with 13 bases spanning the gap. From germline, CDR1 is MNHEY and CDR2 SVGEGT. The CDR3 covers 13 residues. The CDR3 reads CASGTGIYQPQHF. The CDR3 coding sequence is TGTGCCAGCGGTACGGGGATATATCAGCCCCAGCATTTT.

The chain joins TRBV10-3 to TRBJ2-1; no firm D call. Trimming pared 4 bases from V and 7 bases from J, leaving 8 bases between. This CDR3 has 12 residues. CDR1 is ENHRY and CDR2 is SYGVKD in the germline V gene. CDR3 sequence reads: CAISGLANEQFF. CDR3 DNA sequence: TGTGCCATCAGTGGACTGGCTAATGAGCAGTTCTTC.

V usage is TRBV7-9 and J usage is TRBJ1-2; D gene unclear. The length of the CDR3 is 14 residues. Trimming pared 2 bases from V and 10 bases from J, leaving 17 bases between. Germline V gives CDR1 SEHNR, CDR2 FQNEAQ (reference sequence). CDR3 sequence reads: CASSLSPRARDYTF. Here the CDR3 DNA reads TGTGCCAGCAGCTTAAGTCCCCGGGCTAGAGACTACACCTTC. The variable domain in full, with the rest retrieved from reference TRBV7-9 and TRBJ1-2, is DTGVSQNPRHKITKRGQNVTFRCDPISEHNRLYWYRQTLGQGPEFLTYFQNEAQLEKSRLLSDRFSAERPKGSFSTLEIQRTEQGDSAMYLCASSLSPRARDYTFGSGTRLTVV.

The J gene is TRBJ1-2, the V gene TRBV14; D may be TRBD1 (6 bases). The germline gives CDR1 SGHDN, CDR2 FVKESK. The CDR3 is made up of 16 amino acids. Trimming removed 1 base from V and 2 bases from J, with 14 bases in between. The DNA for the CDR3 is TGTGCCAGCAGCCAAGCCAGAGCAGGGGAGAACTATGGCTACACCTTC. This translates into CASSQARAGENYGYTF.

This clonotype turned up a few times. The genes are TRBV28 and TRBJ2-4; no reliable D call. The CDR3 sequence is 16 residues long. Trimming stripped 3 bases from V and 0 bases from J, with 12 bases between. Germline loops: CDR1 MDHEN, CDR2 SYDVKM. CDR3 bases: TGTGCCAGCAGTTTTGTCCCCGCGGTAGCCAAAAACATTCAGTACTTC. It is translated as CASSFVPAVAKNIQYF.

This clonotype was observed a few times. The genes are TRBV28 and TRBJ1-2; D possibly corresponds to TRBD1 (6 bases). The length of the CDR3 is 11 residues. Trimming cost V 5 bases and J 6 bases, with 7 bases left between them. CDR1 and CDR2 from the germline V gene are MDHEN and SYDVKM. CDR3 protein: CASSHRDGYTF. The CDR3 region has the DNA TGTGCCAGCAGTCACAGGGATGGCTACACCTTC.

The chain combines TRBV9 with TRBJ1-5; TRBD1 agrees at 11 bases. Germline V gives CDR1 SGDLS, CDR2 YYNGEE. The CDR3 consists of 14 residues. Trimming took 2 bases from V and 6 from J; bases not matched to a gene: 1. The CDR3 sequence is CASSVDRGPQPQHF. Here the CDR3 DNA reads TGTGCCAGCAGCGTGGACAGGGGGCCTCAGCCCCAGCATTTT.

This chain uses TRBV12-3 or TRBV12-4 with TRBJ1-1; 10 nucleotides line up with TRBD1. V shed 6 bases and J 4 bases; nucleotides not matched to a gene: 8. CDR3 length: 15 residues. DNA of the CDR3: TGTGCCAGCAGCCCAGACAGGGGGCGAGGCACTGAAGCTTTCTTT. Translating gives CASSPDRGRGTEAFF.

This clonotype has just a few counts. CDR3 coding DNA: TGTGCCAGCAGCTTAGCAGAGGCAGGGAACACTGAAGCTTTCTTT. Residues: CASSLAEAGNTEAFF. The chain links TRBV7-9 to TRBJ1-1, with D unresolved. V shed 0 bases and J shed 1 base, with 9 bases lying between them. The CDR3 extends over 15 amino acids. Germline CDR1 SEHNR, CDR2 FQNEAQ (reference sequence).

The chain recombines TRBV7-2 with TRBJ2-1, with D perhaps being TRBD1 or TRBD2 (5 bases each). CDR1 is SGHTA, CDR2 FQGNSA, per germline. This CDR3 is built from 13 residues. The V end lost 5 bases, the J end lost 9 bases, and 14 bases lay between the germline ends. In DNA, the CDR3 is TGTGCCAGCAGCCTGGCCCGGGACGGTGAGCAGTTCTTC. Translation: CASSLARDGEQFF.

V is TRBV20-1 and J is TRBJ2-3; 8 bases map to TRBD1. The V and J ends lost 5 bases and 2 bases, in that order; junction bases with no gene match: 9. This CDR3 region has 15 residues. The germline gives CDR1 DFQATT, CDR2 SNEGSKA (reference sequence). The CDR3 region is CSARAGTGHTDTQYF. CDR3 coding DNA: TGCAGTGCTCGCGCCGGGACAGGACACACAGATACGCAGTATTTT.